A single T cell receptor (beta chain) is shown here with its context. Antigen: not known. Treatment noted: 10-day PBMC culture with coronavirus spike peptide pools or control peptides (ViraFEST assay). This record comes from a study of vaccination and CD4 T cells after COVID-19. Study overall: It was a median roughly 100 days after diagnosis, with a range of 35 to 161, that post-COVID samples were drawn.

The Oncomine TCR Beta short-read assay was applied to DNA of cultured CD4+ T cells. TCRdb fed the PCR reads into MiXCR, producing one record per CDR3 protein. The repertoire has 3,500 to 5,000 distinct CDR3 sequences, approximately 21% of them found once; the top ten carry approximately 53%. CDR1 and CDR2 (germline): KGHDR, SFDVKD. The CDR3 runs 13 residues. V was pared by 7 bases and J by 3 bases, with 4 bases of the junction left unmatched. Source: CD4+ T cells from blood, cultured in vitro, taken after SARS-CoV-2 vaccination. This receptor was identified in a human donor who had recovered from COVID-19. This chain connects TRBV24-1 to TRBJ2-7; 8 bases are shared with TRBD1. The DNA for the CDR3 is TGTGCCACCAGGCAGGGGGCTAACTACGAGCAGTACTTC. Translation gives CATRQGANYEQYF.